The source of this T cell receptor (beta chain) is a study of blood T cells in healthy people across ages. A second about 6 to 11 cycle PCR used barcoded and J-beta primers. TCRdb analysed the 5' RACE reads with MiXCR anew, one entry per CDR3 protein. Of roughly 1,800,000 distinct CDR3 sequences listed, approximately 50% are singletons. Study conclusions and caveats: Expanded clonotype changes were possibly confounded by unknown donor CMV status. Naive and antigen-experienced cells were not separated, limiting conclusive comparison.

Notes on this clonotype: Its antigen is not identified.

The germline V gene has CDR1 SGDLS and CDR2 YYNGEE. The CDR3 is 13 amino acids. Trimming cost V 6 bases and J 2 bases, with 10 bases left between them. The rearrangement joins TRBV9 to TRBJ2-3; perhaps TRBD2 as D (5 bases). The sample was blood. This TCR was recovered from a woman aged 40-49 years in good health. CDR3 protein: CASNSSNTDTQYF. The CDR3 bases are TGTGCCAGCAACTCTAGCAACACAGATACGCAGTATTTT.